These T cell receptor beta chains were read from a single sample in a study of control samples from healthy donors and cancer patients. TCRdb keeps only in-frame clones here, not all; method: immunoSEQ multiplex PCR. The sample has 100,000 to 150,000 clones, roughly 87% seen once; the top ten hold approximately 9%. The material sequenced was blood. These receptor sequences come from a man between 35 and 55 years old in good health. Each CDR3 is given with its conserved first and last residue. The D gene is left open where the match is weak. Only part of the rows carry a size: once, few, many, or a class if the clone is expanded.

V	size	J	D	DNA	CDR3
TRBV24-1	-	TRBJ2-5	-	TGTGCCACCAGTGATTTGGGGGCAGGGGCAGAGACCCAGTACTTC	CATSDLGAGAETQYF
TRBV19	-	TRBJ1-2	-	TGTGCCAGTAGTGAGTCAGGGGTTGACTATGGCTACACCTTC	CASSESGVDYGYTF
TRBV9	-	TRBJ2-2	-	TGTGCCAGCAGCGGATCCGGGACCTTAGGCGGGGAGCTGTTTTTT	CASSGSGTLGGELFF
TRBV7-3	-	TRBJ2-2	-	TGTGCCAGCAGCTTCCCAAAAGTAGGGCAGGGGCCCGGGGAGCTGTTTTTT	CASSFPKVGQGPGELFF
TRBV6-2/TRBV6-3	-	TRBJ1-2	-	TGTGCCAGCAGTTACTCGATTGCCACCCCCTATGGCTACACCTTC	CASSYSIATPYGYTF
TRBV6-1	-	TRBJ2-5	-	TGTGCCAGCAGTGAAGGGGGTGTAGTGGGGGAGACCCAGTACTTC	CASSEGGVVGETQYF
TRBV5-1	-	TRBJ1-5	-	TGCGCCAGCAGCCTTACAATCGATCAGCCCCAGCATTTT	CASSLTIDQPQHF
TRBV3-1/TRBV3-2	-	TRBJ2-5	TRBD2	TGTGCCAGCAGTCTCCCCTATGCGACTAGCGGGGGGGTGTTTGGAGAGACCCAGTACTTC	CASSLPYATSGGVFGETQYF
TRBV7-9	few	TRBJ1-2	-	TGTGCCAGCAGCTTAGGCAACTATGGCTACACCTTC	CASSLGNYGYTF
TRBV7-2	once	TRBJ2-3	TRBD2	TGTGCCAGCAGCTTAGGCGGGGGGAGGGATACGCAGTATTTT	CASSLGGGRDTQYF
TRBV19	-	TRBJ2-1	-	TGTGCCAGTAGTATAAAGGGAGCAATCTCGGGTGAGCAGTTCTTC	CASSIKGAISGEQFF
TRBV7-9	-	TRBJ1-2	-	TGTGCCAGCAGCTTAGCGTCGAGGGATAATGGCTACACCTTC	CASSLASRDNGYTF
TRBV9	few	TRBJ2-2	-	TGTGCCAGTACGGGGACGTACACCGGGGAGCTGTTTTTT	CASTGTYTGELFF
TRBV18	-	TRBJ1-6	-	TGTGCCAGCTCACCATATGAGGGGTCTTCACCCCTCCACTTT	CASSPYEGSSPLHF
TRBV4-1	-	TRBJ1-5	-	TGCGCCAGCAGCCGAGACGGTAGCAATCAGCCCCAGCATTTT	CASSRDGSNQPQHF
TRBV30	-	TRBJ1-6	-	TGTGCCTGGAGTGTACCCGGGAGTGGTAGCTCCTATAATTCACCCCTCCACTTT	CAWSVPGSGSSYNSPLHF
TRBV5-3	-	TRBJ2-3	TRBD2	TGTGCCAGAAGCTTGTGGCAGCGGGGGGGCCTTATTACAGATACGCAGTATTTT	CARSLWQRGGLITDTQYF
TRBV27	few	TRBJ2-5	-	TGTGCCAGCAGTTTATCGGGCAAGGCGGTCCAGTACTTC	CASSLSGKAVQYF
TRBV18	-	TRBJ1-6	-	TGTGCCAGCTCACCCCTTGGGCCGGGGGCTAAGAGCTCACCCCTCCACTTT	CASSPLGPGAKSSPLHF
TRBV19	-	TRBJ1-2	-	TGTGCCAGCGGACCCGATGGCTACACCTTC	CASGPDGYTF
TRBV4-3	-	TRBJ2-3	-	TGCGCCAGCAGCCAACATGGGGGTCCCCTAGGCACAGATACGCAGTATTTT	CASSQHGGPLGTDTQYF
TRBV29-1	once	TRBJ1-2	TRBD1	TGCAGCGTTGAGTCACAGGGGATCTATGGCTACACCTTC	CSVESQGIYGYTF
TRBV18	-	TRBJ2-7	-	TGTGCCAGCTCACCACCGGCGGGACACCGGGCCTACGAGCAGTACTTC	CASSPPAGHRAYEQYF
TRBV11-3	-	TRBJ2-7	TRBD2	TGTGCCAGCAGCTTTACTAGCGCATTATACGAGCAGTACTTC	CASSFTSALYEQYF
TRBV7-9	once	TRBJ1-6	TRBD1	TGTGCCAGCAGCTTAGTAGGCAGGGGGCATTTCTATAATTCACCCCTCCACTTT	CASSLVGRGHFYNSPLHF
TRBV11-3	-	TRBJ2-3	-	TGTGCCAGCAGCTTAGTGGGGAGGGGGCTGCGAAGCACAGATACGCAGTATTTT	CASSLVGRGLRSTDTQYF
TRBV6-4	-	TRBJ2-5	TRBD2	TGTGCCAGCAGTGACTCGAGACTAGCTAGGGACCAAGAGACCCAGTACTTC	CASSDSRLARDQETQYF
TRBV2	-	TRBJ1-1	TRBD1	TGTGCCAGCATTATGACGACAGGGTTGAACACTGAAGCTTTCTTT	CASIMTTGLNTEAFF
TRBV5-4	-	TRBJ1-1	-	TGTGCCAGCAGCCTCCCGACAGCGAACACTGAAGCTTTCTTT	CASSLPTANTEAFF